This TCR beta chain emerged from a study of STAT5B mutations in CD4+ large granular lymphocyte leukemia. There are 14 residues in the CDR3. Germline V CDR1 and CDR2: SGHVS, FQNEAQ. V was clipped by 3 bases and J by 4 bases, with 12 bases between them. Repertoires were generated with immunoSEQ multiplex PCR, while TCRdb's copy carries only in-frame clones and drops some. The table records more than 25,000 clones, 65% to 85% of them present only once. Specimen: CD4+ T cells from blood buffy coats. The chain recombines TRBV7-8 with TRBJ2-5; TRBD1 might be the D (5 bases). The sequence came from a human donor in good health. CDR3 DNA sequence: TGTGCCAGCAGCTTGCAGGGCGGTGGAGAGACCCAGTACTTC. This translates into CASSLQGGGETQYF. Complete variable domain (other parts from reference TRBV7-8 and TRBJ2-5): GAGVSQSPRYKVAKRGQDVALRCDPISGHVSLFWYQQALGQGPEFLTYFQNEAQLDKSGLPSDRFFAERPEGSVSTLKIQRTQQEDSAVYLCASSLQGGGETQYFGPGTRLLVL.